This TCR beta chain is drawn from a study of blood T cell repertoires in COVID-19 (dated by TCRdb to 2019 to 2021). Background on the whole study: Collaborator samples came from the United States, Italy and Spain and covered acute and convalescent phases of COVID-19. The material from the prospective study consisted of cDNA or gDNA derived from T cells, B-cell-depleted T cells, or PBMCs. Deeply sampled blood TCRbeta repertoires from subjects exposed to, actively infected with, or recovered from COVID-19 were included in the dataset. The repertoires were made available in a free public database intended to serve as a resource for research on the immune response to SARS-CoV-2. Samples came from the ongoing ImmuneRACE study (first 160 participants) plus 1,254 subjects from 6 global collaborators. A de-identified subject ID, COVID-19 status, age in years and sex were almost always included in the sample metadata. HLA class I and class II types, where available, came from metadata supplied by the sample provider rather than from assay-based typing.

As to this clone: There is no known antigen for this receptor. No much larger clone exists at a distance of one base, and base qualities are not known.

TCRbeta CDR3 regions were amplified from genomic DNA using the immunoSEQ Assay, a bias-controlled multiplex PCR. On the authors' methods: Within the assay, amplification of reference gene primers was used to estimate how many nucleated cells each sample contained. To quantify the absolute abundance of each unique TCRbeta CDR3 rearrangement, sequence reads were collapsed and filtered. For each sample, productive Simpson clonality was calculated as the square root of Simpson's diversity index across productive rearrangements. The source is immuneACCESS, and TCRdb retained only in-frame sequences with V and J called. Part of the clones is not carried over; for the studies checked, unresolved V genes explain less than half of this, and the remainder is unexplained. V and J calls and clone size follow that table, whereas D and trimming were derived from the DNA. Present in this sample are roughly 200,000 clones, 85% to 90% of which were seen just once. 1.2% of the sample goes to the ten largest clones.

The CDR3 runs 17 residues from the cysteine to the phenylalanine. Solely the CDR3 DNA is kept, with 51 bases framed from the first base. CDR1 is given as LNHDA and CDR2 as SQIVND, both from the germline V gene (reference sequence). At the junction V is shortened by 4 bases and J by 5 bases; bases outside the gene matches: 13. The investigation overall reported the following: The amount of clinical and demographic metadata varied by source and participant and was provided uncurated.

Participants in the prospective study were aged 18 to 89 years, lived in about two dozen United States geographic areas, and enrolled through a virtual design. Cohort assignment in the prospective study relied on participant-reported clinical history from a screening survey and a study questionnaire. Recovered participants in ImmuneRACE Cohort 3 were defined by two consecutive negative NP/OP PCR tests, clearance by a healthcare professional, or resolution of symptoms. Mobile phlebotomists in the prospective study collected whole blood, serum and a nasopharyngeal or oropharyngeal swab from every participant. Participants in the prospective study had the option to provide additional blood draws and questionnaires over an approximately 2-month period. Blood samples from the prospective study were shipped frozen or at room temperature prior to DNA extraction.

This sequence uses TRBV19 and TRBJ2-2; 7 nucleotides in the junction match TRBD2. The sample was PBMCs or T cells enriched from blood (not recorded which). This TCR derives from a man younger than 45 who had recovered from COVID-19. The nucleotide sequence is given as TGTGCCAGTAGTACCTCCGGGACTATGATTTATACCGGGGAGCTGTTTTTT. It translates to CASSTSGTMIYTGELFF. Extended through the reference TRBV19 and TRBJ2-2 proteins, this CDR3 yields the full variable domain: DGGITQSPKYLFRKEGQNVTLSCEQNLNHDAMYWYRQDPGQGLRLIYYSQIVNDFQKGDIAEGYSVSREKKESFPLTVTSAQKNPTAFYLCASSTSGTMIYTGELFFGEGSRLTVL.